This T cell receptor beta chain was observed in a study of OX40 agonist ivuxolimab in advanced cancers. Sequencing used immunoSEQ multiplex PCR; TCRdb keeps in-frame clones, though not all of them. The sample carries some 76,000 clones, just under 85% recorded once. V lost 1 base to trimming and J lost 8 bases; unmatched junction nucleotides: 7. CDR1 is MNHEY, CDR2 SMNVEV, per germline (reference sequence). There are 15 residues in the CDR3. This sequence was found in an adult with an advanced solid tumor such as melanoma, head and neck, liver or kidney cancer. V usage is TRBV27 and J usage is TRBJ1-4, with 7 bases fitting TRBD1. The sample consisted of CD4+ or CD8+ T cells sorted from blood, taken in a trial of the OX40 agonist ivuxolimab. The CDR3 spells CASSLFRVGGEKLFF. The CDR3 nucleotides read TGTGCCAGCAGTTTATTTAGGGTAGGGGGCGAAAAACTGTTTTTT.